Included here is one T cell receptor (beta chain) sequence, with context. The antigen remains unidentified. Repertoires were sampled repeatedly during chemoradiotherapy. These data belong to a study of chemoradiotherapy in HPV16-positive cancers. About the research overall: Candidate HPV-specific T-cell clones and common TCR motifs came from functional assays in a couple of HPV16-positive patients.

The V gene lost 0 bases and the J gene lost 4 bases, with 9 bases spanning the gap. The V gene's germline CDR1 is GTSNPN and CDR2 SVGIG (reference sequence). This CDR3 region has 13 residues. Study findings and constraints: Non-HPV-specific T cells did not expand in tumors during treatment, whereas candidate HPV-specific clones and E7-related motifs did.

TCRdb's copy holds only in-frame clones and misses some; the assay was immunoSEQ multiplex PCR. The repertoire includes fewer than 40,000 clones, more than 65% of them detected once, and about 5% sits in the top ten. Sequencing used blood, obtained from a patient who underwent chemoradiotherapy. The chain uses TRBV30 and TRBJ1-2; no firm D call. This TCR derives from a human donor with HPV-associated anogenital cancer. The CDR3 DNA reads TGTGCCTGGAGTGTAGATCCAAGCTATGGCTACACCTTC. This sequence encodes CAWSVDPSYGYTF. Full variable domain (missing parts from reference TRBV30 and TRBJ1-2): SQTIHQWPATLVQPVGSPLSLECTVEGTSNPNLYWYRQAAGRGLQLLFYSVGIGQISSEVPQNLSASRPQDRQFILSSKKLLLSDSGFYLCAWSVDPSYGYTFGSGTRLTVV.